This TCR beta chain was sequenced during a study of shared clonotypes between healthy human individuals. About the research overall: Every donor yielded three CD4 naive, three CD4 memory, two CD8 naive and one CD8 memory plate. Points from the study as a whole: Generation probability values for non-shared clonotypes were lower than those for clonotypes shared by all four donors. A handful of donors showed sharing of approximately 5% of naive CD4 clonotypes.

Sequencing used immunoSEQ multiplex PCR; TCRdb keeps in-frame clones, though not all of them. The data hold 1.5 million to 2.5 million clones, with about 95% observed a single time. Deletions cut 0 bases from V and 0 bases from J, with 6 bases between. CDR3 size: 15 residues. Germline CDR1 is MGHRA and CDR2 is YSYEKL. To note about this clone: What it recognizes is unknown.

Positively selected for CCR7, the CD45RO-negative cells used as naive CD8 cells excluded terminally differentiated effector memory CD45RA+ cells. Material for sequencing was naive CD8+ T cells sorted from blood. The sequence was obtained from a man younger than 35 in good health. This chain connects TRBV4-1 to TRBJ1-3; no firm D call. In nucleotides, the CDR3 is TGCGCCAGCAGCCAAGACGAAAGCTCTGGAAACACCATATATTTT. It codes for CASSQDESSGNTIYF.